The clone carrying this T cell receptor (beta chain) was seen more than once but under ten times. The antigen is unknown. TCRdb processed the reads anew with MiXCR; each CDR3 protein has one entry. This table has roughly 700,000 distinct CDR3 sequences, 30% to 40% appearing once. The data were taken from a study of T cell repertoires in cytomegalovirus infection. The specimen comprised cultured PBMCs, sampled from culture after CMV antigen stimulation. This sequence was found in a human donor in good health (CMV status not recorded). Some clones in this sample may be carry-over from other donors' samples.

CDR3 DNA sequence: TGTGCCAGCCTTGGGACCTTACGGGAGACCCAGTACTTC. Its translation is CASLGTLRETQYF. The V gene is TRBV12-3 or TRBV12-4, the J gene TRBJ2-5; either TRBD1 or TRBD2 may fit D (5 bases each). This CDR3 is built from 13 residues. V was pared by 8 bases and J by 5 bases, with 15 bases between.